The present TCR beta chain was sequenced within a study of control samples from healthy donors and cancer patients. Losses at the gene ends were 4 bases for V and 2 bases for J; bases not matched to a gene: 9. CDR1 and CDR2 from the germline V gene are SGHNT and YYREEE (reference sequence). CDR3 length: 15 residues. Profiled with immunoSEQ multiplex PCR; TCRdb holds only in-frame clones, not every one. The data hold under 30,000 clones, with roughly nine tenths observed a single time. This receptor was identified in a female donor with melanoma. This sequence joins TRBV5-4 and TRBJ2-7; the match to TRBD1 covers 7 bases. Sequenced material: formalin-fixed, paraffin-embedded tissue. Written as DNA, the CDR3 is TGTGCCAGCAGCACCCGGCCTACAGGGGCCTACGAGCAGTACTTC. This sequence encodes CASSTRPTGAYEQYF.